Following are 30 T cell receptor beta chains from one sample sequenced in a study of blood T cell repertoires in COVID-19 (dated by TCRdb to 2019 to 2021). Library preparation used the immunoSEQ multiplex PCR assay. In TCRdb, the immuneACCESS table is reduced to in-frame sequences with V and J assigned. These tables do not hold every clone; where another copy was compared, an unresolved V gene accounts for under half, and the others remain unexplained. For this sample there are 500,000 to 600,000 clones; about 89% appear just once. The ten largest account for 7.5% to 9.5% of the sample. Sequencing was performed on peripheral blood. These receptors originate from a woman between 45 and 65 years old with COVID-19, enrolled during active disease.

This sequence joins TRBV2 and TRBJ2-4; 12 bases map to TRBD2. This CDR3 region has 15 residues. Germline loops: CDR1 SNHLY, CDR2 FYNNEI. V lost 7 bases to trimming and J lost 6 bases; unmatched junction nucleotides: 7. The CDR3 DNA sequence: TGTGCCAGCAACCCGCTAGCGGGGGGGGGAAACATTCAGTACTTC. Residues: CASNPLAGGGNIQYF.

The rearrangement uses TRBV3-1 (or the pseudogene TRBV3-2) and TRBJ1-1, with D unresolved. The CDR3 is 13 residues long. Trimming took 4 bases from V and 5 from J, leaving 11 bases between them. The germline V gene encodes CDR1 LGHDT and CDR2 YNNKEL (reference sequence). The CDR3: CASSPRVRTEAFF. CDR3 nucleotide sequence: TGTGCCAGCAGCCCCCGGGTTAGGACTGAAGCTTTCTTT.

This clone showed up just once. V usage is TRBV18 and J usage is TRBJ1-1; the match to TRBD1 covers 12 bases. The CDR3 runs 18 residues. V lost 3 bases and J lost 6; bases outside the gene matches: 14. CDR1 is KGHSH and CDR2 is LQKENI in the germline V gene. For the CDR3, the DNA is TGTGCCAGCTCACCGCGTCCGGGACAGGGGGCGGCAGCCCCTGAAGCTTTCTTT. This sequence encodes CASSPRPGQGAAAPEAFF. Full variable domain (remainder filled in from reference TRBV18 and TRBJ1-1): NAGVMQNPRHLVRRRGQEARLRCSPMKGHSHVYWYRQLPEEGLKFMVYLQKENIIDESGMPKERFSAEFPKEGPSILRIQQVVRGDSAAYFCASSPRPGQGAAAPEAFFGQGTRLTVV.

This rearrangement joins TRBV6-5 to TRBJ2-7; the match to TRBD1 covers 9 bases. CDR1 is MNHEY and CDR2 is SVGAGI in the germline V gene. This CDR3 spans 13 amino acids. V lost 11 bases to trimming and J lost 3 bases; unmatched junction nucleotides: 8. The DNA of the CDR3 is TGTGCCTCCGAGGACAGGGGAGGCTACGAGCAGTACTTC. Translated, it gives CASEDRGGYEQYF.

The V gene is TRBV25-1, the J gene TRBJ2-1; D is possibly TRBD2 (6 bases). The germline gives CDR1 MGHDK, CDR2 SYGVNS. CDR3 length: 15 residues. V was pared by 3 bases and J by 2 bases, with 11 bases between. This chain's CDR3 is CASSDTREAYNEQFF. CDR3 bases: TGTGCCAGCAGTGATACCAGGGAGGCCTACAATGAGCAGTTCTTC.

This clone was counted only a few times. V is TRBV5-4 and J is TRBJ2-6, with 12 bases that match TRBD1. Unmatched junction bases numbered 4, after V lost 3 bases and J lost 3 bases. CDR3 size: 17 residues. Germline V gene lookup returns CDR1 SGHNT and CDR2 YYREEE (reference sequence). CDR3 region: CASSSGTGGLGANVLTF. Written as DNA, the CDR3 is TGTGCCAGCAGCTCAGGGACAGGGGGCCTTGGGGCCAACGTCCTGACTTTC.

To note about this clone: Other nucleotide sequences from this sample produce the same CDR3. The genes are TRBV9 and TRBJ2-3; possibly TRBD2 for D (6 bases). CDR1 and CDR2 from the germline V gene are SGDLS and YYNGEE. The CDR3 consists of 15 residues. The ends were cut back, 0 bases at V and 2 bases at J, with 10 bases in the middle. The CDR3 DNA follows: TGTGCCAGCAGCGTAGGCGGGGCGCCCACAGATACGCAGTATTTT. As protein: CASSVGGAPTDTQYF.

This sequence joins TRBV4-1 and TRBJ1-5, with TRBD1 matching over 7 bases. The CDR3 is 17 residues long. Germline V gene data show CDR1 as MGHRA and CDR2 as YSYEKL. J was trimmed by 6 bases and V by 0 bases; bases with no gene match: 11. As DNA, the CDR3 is TGCGCCAGCAGCCAAGACCGCAGGGGGGAAGGTATTCAGCCCCAGCATTTT. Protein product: CASSQDRRGEGIQPQHF.

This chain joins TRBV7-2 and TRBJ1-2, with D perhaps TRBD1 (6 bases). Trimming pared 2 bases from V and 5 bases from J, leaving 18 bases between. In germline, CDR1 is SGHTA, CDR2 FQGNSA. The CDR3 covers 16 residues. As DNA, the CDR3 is TGTGCCAGCAGCTTACCTCAAGCAGGGGTCCTATATGGCTACACCTTC. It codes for CASSLPQAGVLYGYTF.

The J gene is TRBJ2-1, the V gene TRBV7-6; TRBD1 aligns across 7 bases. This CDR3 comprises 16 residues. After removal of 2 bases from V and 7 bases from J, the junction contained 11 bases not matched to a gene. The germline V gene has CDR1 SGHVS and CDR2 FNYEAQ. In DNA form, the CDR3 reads TGTGCCAGCAGCTTAATAGAGGGACAGTTTACGAATGAGCAGTTCTTC. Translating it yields CASSLIEGQFTNEQFF.

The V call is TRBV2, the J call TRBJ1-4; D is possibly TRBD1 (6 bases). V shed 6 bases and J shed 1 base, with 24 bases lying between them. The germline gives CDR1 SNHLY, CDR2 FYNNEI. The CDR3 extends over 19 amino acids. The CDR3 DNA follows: TGTGCCAGCAGGATCACAGGGTGGGGGGGTATCGAAACTAATGAAAAACTGTTTTTT. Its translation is CASRITGWGGIETNEKLFF.

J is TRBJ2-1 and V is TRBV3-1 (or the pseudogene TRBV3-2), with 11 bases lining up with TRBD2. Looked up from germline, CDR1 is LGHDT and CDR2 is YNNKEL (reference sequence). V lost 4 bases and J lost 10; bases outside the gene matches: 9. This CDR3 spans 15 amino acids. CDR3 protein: CASSPFFSGGVEQFF. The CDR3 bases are TGTGCCAGCAGCCCATTCTTTAGCGGGGGGGTCGAGCAGTTCTTC.

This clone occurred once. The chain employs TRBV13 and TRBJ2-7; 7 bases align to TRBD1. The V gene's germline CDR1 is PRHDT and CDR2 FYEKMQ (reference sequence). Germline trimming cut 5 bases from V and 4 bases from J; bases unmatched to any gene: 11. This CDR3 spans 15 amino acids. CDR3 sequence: CASSRRGTASYEQYF. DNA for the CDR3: TGTGCCAGCAGCCGGCGAGGGACAGCATCTTACGAGCAGTACTTC.

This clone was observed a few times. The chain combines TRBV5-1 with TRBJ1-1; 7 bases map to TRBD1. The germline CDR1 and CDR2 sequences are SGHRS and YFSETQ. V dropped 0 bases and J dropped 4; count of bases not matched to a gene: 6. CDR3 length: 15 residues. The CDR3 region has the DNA TGCGCCAGCAGCTTGGGACAGGGAGAGGGCACTGAAGCTTTCTTT. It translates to CASSLGQGEGTEAFF.

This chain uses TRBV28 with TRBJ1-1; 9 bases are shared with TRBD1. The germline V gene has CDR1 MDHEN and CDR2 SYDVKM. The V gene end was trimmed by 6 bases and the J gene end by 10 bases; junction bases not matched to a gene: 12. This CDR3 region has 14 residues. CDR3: CASRHRQGGTVAFF. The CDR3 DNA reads TGTGCCAGCAGACACAGACAGGGGGGAACGGTAGCTTTCTTT.

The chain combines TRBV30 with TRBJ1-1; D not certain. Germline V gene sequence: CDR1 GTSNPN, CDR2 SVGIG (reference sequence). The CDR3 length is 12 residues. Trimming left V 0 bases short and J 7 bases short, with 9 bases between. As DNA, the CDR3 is TGTGCCTGGAGTGTGAGGCCCGGTGAAGCTTTCTTT. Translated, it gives CAWSVRPGEAFF.

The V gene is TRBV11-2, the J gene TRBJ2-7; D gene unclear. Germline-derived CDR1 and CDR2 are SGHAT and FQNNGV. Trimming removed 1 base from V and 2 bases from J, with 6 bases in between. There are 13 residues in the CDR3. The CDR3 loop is CASSLGATYEQYF. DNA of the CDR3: TGTGCCAGCAGCTTAGGGGCCACCTACGAGCAGTACTTC.

CDR3 protein: CASSDSRGSEQYF. In DNA, the CDR3 is TGTGCCAGCAGTGACTCGAGAGGGAGCGAGCAGTACTTC. This sequence joins TRBV6-4 and TRBJ2-7; tentatively, D is TRBD2 (5 bases). The CDR3 loop spans 13 amino acids. Germline CDR1 reads MRHNA; CDR2 reads SNTAGT. Trimming pared 0 bases from V and 6 bases from J, leaving 9 bases between.

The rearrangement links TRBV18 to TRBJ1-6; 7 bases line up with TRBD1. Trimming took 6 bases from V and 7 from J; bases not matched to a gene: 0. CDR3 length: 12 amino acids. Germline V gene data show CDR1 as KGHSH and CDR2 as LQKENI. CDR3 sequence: CASSTGNSPLHF. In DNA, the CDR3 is TGTGCCAGCTCGACAGGGAATTCACCCCTCCACTTT.

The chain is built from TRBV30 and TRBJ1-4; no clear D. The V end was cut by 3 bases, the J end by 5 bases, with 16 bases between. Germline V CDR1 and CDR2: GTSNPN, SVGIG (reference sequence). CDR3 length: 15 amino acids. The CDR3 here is CAWSGIGDGNEKLFF. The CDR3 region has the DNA TGTGCCTGGAGCGGGATAGGAGACGGGAATGAAAAACTGTTTTTT.

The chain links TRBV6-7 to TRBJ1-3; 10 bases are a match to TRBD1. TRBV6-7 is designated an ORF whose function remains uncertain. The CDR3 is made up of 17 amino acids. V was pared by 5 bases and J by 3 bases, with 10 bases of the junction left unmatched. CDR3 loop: CASSPIRDRGYGNTIYF. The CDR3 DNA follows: TGTGCCAGCAGTCCAATCCGGGACAGGGGTTATGGAAACACCATATATTTT.

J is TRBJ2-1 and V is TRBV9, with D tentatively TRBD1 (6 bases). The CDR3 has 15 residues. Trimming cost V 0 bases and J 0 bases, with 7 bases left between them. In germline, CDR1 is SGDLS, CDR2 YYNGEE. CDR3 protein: CASSVGDNSYNEQFF. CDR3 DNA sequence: TGTGCCAGCAGCGTAGGGGACAACTCCTACAATGAGCAGTTCTTC. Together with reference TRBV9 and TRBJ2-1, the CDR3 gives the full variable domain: DSGVTQTPKHLITATGQRVTLRCSPRSGDLSVYWYQQSLDQGLQFLIQYYNGEERAKGNILERFSAQQFPDLHSELNLSSLELGDSALYFCASSVGDNSYNEQFFGPGTRLTVL.

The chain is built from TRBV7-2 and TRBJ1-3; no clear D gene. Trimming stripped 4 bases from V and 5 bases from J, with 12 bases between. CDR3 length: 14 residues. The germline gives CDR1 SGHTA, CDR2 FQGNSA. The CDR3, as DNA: TGTGCCAGCAGCTCCCATCTACGAAGAAACACCATATATTTT. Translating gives CASSSHLRRNTIYF. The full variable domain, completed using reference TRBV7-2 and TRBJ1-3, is GAGVSQSPSNKVTEKGKDVELRCDPISGHTALYWYRQSLGQGLEFLIYFQGNSAPDKSGLPSDRFSAERTGGSVSTLTIQRTQQEDSAVYLCASSSHLRRNTIYFGEGSWLTVV.

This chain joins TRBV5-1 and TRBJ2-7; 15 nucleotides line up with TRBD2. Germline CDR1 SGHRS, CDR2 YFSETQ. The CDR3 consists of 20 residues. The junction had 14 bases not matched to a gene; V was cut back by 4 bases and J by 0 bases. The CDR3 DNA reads TGCGCCAGCAGCCTCTGGGGACTAGCGGGGGGATCTCTGGGCTCCTACGAGCAGTACTTC. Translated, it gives CASSLWGLAGGSLGSYEQYF.

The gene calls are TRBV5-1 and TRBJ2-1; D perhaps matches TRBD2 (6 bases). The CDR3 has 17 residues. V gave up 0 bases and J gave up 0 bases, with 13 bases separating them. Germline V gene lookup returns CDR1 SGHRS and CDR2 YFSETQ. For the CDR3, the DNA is TGCGCCAGCAGCTTGGTTTATGTCGGGAGCTCCTACAATGAGCAGTTCTTC. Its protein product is CASSLVYVGSSYNEQFF.

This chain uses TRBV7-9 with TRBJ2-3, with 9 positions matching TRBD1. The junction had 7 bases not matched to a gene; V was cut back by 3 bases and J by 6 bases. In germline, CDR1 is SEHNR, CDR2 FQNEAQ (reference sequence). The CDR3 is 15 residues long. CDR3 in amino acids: CASSFRTGARDTQYF. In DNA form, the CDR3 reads TGTGCCAGCAGCTTTCGGACAGGGGCGAGGGATACGCAGTATTTT.

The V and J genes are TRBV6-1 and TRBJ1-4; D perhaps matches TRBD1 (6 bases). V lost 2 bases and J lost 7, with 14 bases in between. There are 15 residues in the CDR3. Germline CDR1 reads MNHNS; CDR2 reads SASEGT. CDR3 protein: CASSERGGVGEKLFF. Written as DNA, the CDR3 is TGTGCCAGCAGTGAAAGAGGGGGGGTGGGTGAAAAACTGTTTTTT.

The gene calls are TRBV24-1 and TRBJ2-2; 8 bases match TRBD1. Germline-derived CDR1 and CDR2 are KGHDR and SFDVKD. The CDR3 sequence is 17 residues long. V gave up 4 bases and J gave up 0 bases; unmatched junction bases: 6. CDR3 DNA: TGTGCCACCAGTGACTCAGGGGGCGCGGCGAACACCGGGGAGCTGTTTTTT. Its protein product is CATSDSGGAANTGELFF.

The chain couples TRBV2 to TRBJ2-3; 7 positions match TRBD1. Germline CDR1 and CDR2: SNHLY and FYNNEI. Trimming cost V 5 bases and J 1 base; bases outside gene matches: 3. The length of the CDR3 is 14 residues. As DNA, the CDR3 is TGTGCCAGCAGTACTGACAGGGGCACAGATACGCAGTATTTT. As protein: CASSTDRGTDTQYF.

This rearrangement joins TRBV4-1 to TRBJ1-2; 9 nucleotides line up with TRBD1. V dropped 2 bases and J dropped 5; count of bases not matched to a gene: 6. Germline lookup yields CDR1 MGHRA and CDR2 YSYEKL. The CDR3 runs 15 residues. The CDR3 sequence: CASSQLSGQGYGYTF. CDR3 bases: TGCGCCAGCAGCCAATTATCGGGACAGGGTTATGGCTACACCTTC.